Listed here are 32 T cell receptor beta chains from one sample, sequenced in a study of T cell repertoires in cytomegalovirus infection. TCRdb reprocessed the reads via MiXCR and lists one record per CDR3 protein. The sample lists 200,000 to 250,000 distinct CDR3 sequences, about 38% occurring once. Their specific antigens are unknown. The sample here was CD8+ T cells from cultured PBMCs, taken from culture after CMV antigen stimulation. These receptors originate from a human donor in good health (CMV status not recorded). Some clones in this sample may be carry-over from other donors' samples.

This clonotype was seen only a few times. The rearrangement links TRBV11-1 to TRBJ1-5; 7 bases are a match to TRBD1. V lost 1 base and J lost 5; bases outside the gene matches: 5. CDR1 and CDR2 (germline): SGHAT, FQDESV (reference sequence). The CDR3 totals 15 residues. The CDR3: CASSLDGTADQPQHF. CDR3 bases: TGTGCCAGCAGCTTAGACGGGACAGCTGATCAGCCCCAGCATTTT.

V is TRBV9 and J is TRBJ2-5; D tentatively reads TRBD1 or TRBD2 (5 bases each). The CDR3 loop spans 13 amino acids. From germline, CDR1 is SGDLS and CDR2 YYNGEE. Trimming pared 0 bases from V and 7 bases from J, leaving 10 bases between. For the CDR3, the DNA is TGTGCCAGCAGCGTAGTAGAGGGGAGGACCCAGTACTTC. This sequence encodes CASSVVEGRTQYF.

The chain has TRBV7-8 and TRBJ2-2; 8 bases are a match to TRBD2. The CDR3 has 15 amino acids. Germline CDR1 reads SGHVS; CDR2 reads FQNEAQ. Trimming cost V 5 bases and J 5 bases; bases outside gene matches: 7. CDR3 sequence: CASSPERGGTGELFF. DNA of the CDR3: TGTGCCAGCAGCCCGGAACGGGGGGGGACCGGGGAGCTGTTTTTT.

The CDR3 nucleotides are TGTGCCAGCAGTTTGTCCTCTGGAAACACCATATATTTT. Translating it yields CASSLSSGNTIYF. J is TRBJ1-3 and V is TRBV27; D is uncertain. This CDR3 comprises 13 residues. With 3 bases removed from V and 0 bases from J, the gap between germline ends came to 3 bases. CDR1 and CDR2 from the germline V gene are MNHEY and SMNVEV (reference sequence).

This chain joins TRBV6-6 and TRBJ2-7; 9 nucleotides match TRBD2. Germline-derived CDR1 and CDR2 are MNHNY and SVGAGI (reference sequence). Germline trimming cut 2 bases from V and 5 bases from J; bases unmatched to any gene: 4. The CDR3 is 14 amino acids. The CDR3 sequence is CASSYGGRDDEQYF. The DNA of the CDR3 is TGTGCCAGCAGTTACGGCGGGAGGGACGACGAGCAGTACTTC.

This clonotype was picked up many times. The chain uses TRBV20-1 and TRBJ1-1, with a possible D match to TRBD1 (5 bases). The V gene lost 2 bases and the J gene lost 4 bases, with 8 bases spanning the gap. The V gene's germline CDR1 is DFQATT and CDR2 SNEGSKA (reference sequence). The CDR3 runs 12 residues. This chain's CDR3 is CSARWGGTEAFF. Written as DNA, the CDR3 is TGCAGTGCTAGATGGGGGGGCACTGAAGCTTTCTTT.

The CDR3 coding sequence is TGTGCCAGCAGCCCCCCAGGGTCTGAAGCTTTCTTT. Encoded protein: CASSPPGSEAFF. This chain uses TRBV11-2 with TRBJ1-1; the D gene is possibly TRBD1 (5 bases). This CDR3 has 12 amino acids. Germline lookup yields CDR1 SGHAT and CDR2 FQNNGV. V was cut by 5 bases and J by 6 bases, with 10 bases left in between.

The chain is built from TRBV5-8 and TRBJ2-2; 11 positions match TRBD1. Germline V CDR1 and CDR2: SGHTS, YDEGEE. The CDR3 runs to 21 residues. The junction had 15 bases not matched to a gene; V was cut back by 2 bases and J by 0 bases. CDR3 protein: CASSFPPRDRGYSSNTGELFF. Here the CDR3 DNA reads TGTGCCAGCAGCTTTCCCCCTAGGGACAGGGGGTACTCATCGAACACCGGGGAGCTGTTTTTT.

The chain combines TRBV5-1 with TRBJ2-7, with 7 bases that match TRBD2. The CDR3 is 14 residues long. V shed 0 bases, J shed 2 bases, and the junction held 2 bases outside the gene matches. Germline V gene sequence: CDR1 SGHRS, CDR2 YFSETQ. CDR3 sequence reads: CASSLDLAAYEQYF. The CDR3 coding sequence is TGCGCCAGCAGCTTGGATCTAGCGGCCTACGAGCAGTACTTC.

This clonotype was detected a few times. This chain links TRBV20-1 with TRBJ2-6, with D maybe TRBD1 (6 bases). CDR3 length: 12 amino acids. Germline-derived CDR1 and CDR2 are DFQATT and SNEGSKA (reference sequence). V was pared by 5 bases and J by 10 bases, with 12 bases between. The CDR3 DNA follows: TGCAGTGCTCCTCCTAGGGGGAACGTCCTGACTTTC. Amino acid sequence: CSAPPRGNVLTF.

This chain connects TRBV7-2 to TRBJ2-7, with 8 bases fitting TRBD2. Germline CDR1 and CDR2: SGHTA and FQGNSA. V was clipped by 5 bases and J by 6 bases; unmatched bases: 12. The CDR3 totals 15 residues. For the CDR3, the DNA is TGTGCCAGCAGCCCCGTGGCCGGGAGGGGACCCGAGCAGTACTTC. Its translation: CASSPVAGRGPEQYF.

The chain has TRBV7-8 and TRBJ1-1; tentative D call: TRBD1 (6 bases). The germline V and J ends were trimmed by 5 bases and 5 bases, with 12 bases remaining between them. CDR3 size: 13 residues. Germline V lookup: CDR1 SGHVS, CDR2 FQNEAQ. The CDR3 coding sequence is TGTGCCAGCAGCATTTGGACAGAAACTGAAGCTTTCTTT. Protein: CASSIWTETEAFF.

This clonotype was seen repeatedly, ten times or more. This sequence joins TRBV6-2 or TRBV6-3 and TRBJ2-7, with 11 bases fitting TRBD2. The germline CDR1 and CDR2 sequences are MNHEY and SVGEGT. With 6 bases clipped from V and 1 base from J, the junction kept 5 bases outside the gene matches. The CDR3 is 15 residues long. The CDR3 reads CASSLLAGASYEQYF. As DNA, the CDR3 is TGTGCCAGCAGCTTACTAGCGGGGGCGTCCTACGAGCAGTACTTC.

This clonotype was detected a few times. The gene calls are TRBV11-2 and TRBJ2-7, with TRBD1 identical over 9 bases. Germline V gives CDR1 SGHAT, CDR2 FQNNGV. Germline trimming cut 2 bases from V and 7 bases from J; bases unmatched to any gene: 12. This CDR3 comprises 16 residues. The CDR3 DNA follows: TGTGCCAGCAGCTTAAGGACAGGGGACCCTAAGGGGGAGCAGTACTTC. It yields the protein CASSLRTGDPKGEQYF. Full variable domain (remainder filled in from reference TRBV11-2 and TRBJ2-7): EAGVAQSPRYKIIEKRQSVAFWCNPISGHATLYWYQQILGQGPKLLIQFQNNGVVDDSQLPKDRFSAERLKGVDSTLKIQPAKLEDSAVYLCASSLRTGDPKGEQYFGPGTRLTVT.

This clonotype was recorded a few times. This chain uses TRBV20-1 with TRBJ1-2, with 9 bases matching TRBD1. The V segment lost 1 base and the J segment 5 bases; nucleotides outside the gene matches: 8. This CDR3 is built from 15 residues. Germline CDR1 and CDR2: DFQATT and SNEGSKA (reference sequence). The CDR3 protein is CSARGQGGIRYGYTF. The CDR3 DNA is TGCAGTGCTAGAGGACAGGGGGGAATAAGATATGGCTACACCTTC.

This chain connects TRBV27 to TRBJ2-4, with 8 positions matching TRBD2. Germline V gene lookup returns CDR1 MNHEY and CDR2 SMNVEV (reference sequence). Trimming at V came to 2 bases and at J to 9 bases, leaving 9 bases not matched to a gene. There are 15 residues in the CDR3. Here the CDR3 DNA reads TGTGCCAGCAGTTTACGATCGGGGGGGCTGGGCATTCAGTACTTC. Translation: CASSLRSGGLGIQYF.

In its sample, this clonotype was seen once. The V gene is TRBV19, the J gene TRBJ2-2; 9 bases are a match to TRBD1. The CDR3 consists of 15 residues. The germline gives CDR1 LNHDA, CDR2 SQIVND (reference sequence). Unmatched junction bases numbered 6, after V lost 6 bases and J lost 4 bases. CDR3: CASRSDRGTTGELFF. In nucleotides, the CDR3 is TGTGCCAGTAGATCAGACAGGGGGACCACCGGGGAGCTGTTTTTT.

The chain carries TRBV28 and TRBJ2-6; perhaps TRBD1 as D (6 bases). The CDR3 has 17 amino acids. Trimming removed 5 bases at V and 0 bases at J, with 14 bases between. Per germline, CDR1 MDHEN and CDR2 SYDVKM. CDR3 nucleotide sequence: TGTGCCAGCAGTCCCTCGGGACACCTCTCTGGGGCCAACGTCCTGACTTTC. This translates into CASSPSGHLSGANVLTF.

This clonotype appeared a few times. The chain couples TRBV27 to TRBJ2-7; TRBD1 matches 9 bases. From germline, CDR1 is MNHEY and CDR2 SMNVEV (reference sequence). CDR3 length equals 17 residues. J gave up 2 bases and V 0 bases, and 8 bases lay outside the gene matches. In DNA form, the CDR3 reads TGTGCCAGCAGTTTATCTTCTGGACAGGGGAACCCCTACGAGCAGTACTTC. Translation: CASSLSSGQGNPYEQYF.

This clonotype was seen once. J is TRBJ2-5 and V is TRBV6-2 or TRBV6-3; unclear D gene. The CDR3 is 13 residues long. Germline V CDR1 and CDR2: MNHEY, SVGEGT. V lost 6 bases, J lost 3 bases, and 11 bases lay in between. CDR3 residues: CASSRDSEETQYF. In DNA, the CDR3 is TGTGCCAGCAGCCGAGACTCAGAAGAGACCCAGTACTTC.

The chain's CDR3 is CASSSQGGYRTDTQYF. The CDR3 coding sequence is TGTGCCAGCAGCTCACAGGGGGGATACCGCACAGATACGCAGTATTTT. V usage is TRBV11-2 and J usage is TRBJ2-3; 8 positions match TRBD1. Germline V gene lookup returns CDR1 SGHAT and CDR2 FQNNGV. With V trimmed by 4 bases and J by 1 base, 7 bases remained unmatched. The CDR3 consists of 16 residues. The full variable domain, with the rest looked up from reference TRBV11-2 and TRBJ2-3, is EAGVAQSPRYKIIEKRQSVAFWCNPISGHATLYWYQQILGQGPKLLIQFQNNGVVDDSQLPKDRFSAERLKGVDSTLKIQPAKLEDSAVYLCASSSQGGYRTDTQYFGPGTRLTVL.

The V and J genes are TRBV11-2 and TRBJ1-2, with TRBD1 matching over 11 bases. This CDR3 has 17 residues. The germline CDR1 and CDR2 sequences are SGHAT and FQNNGV. The J segment lost 2 bases and the V segment lost 2 bases, leaving 7 bases of the junction unmatched. CDR3 sequence: CASSLWVGQGANYGYTF. The DNA for the CDR3 is TGTGCCAGCAGCTTATGGGTCGGACAGGGGGCAAACTATGGCTACACCTTC.

This clonotype has a count of ten or more. The V gene is TRBV9, the J gene TRBJ1-1, with no clear D. Germline V gives CDR1 SGDLS, CDR2 YYNGEE. The V and J ends lost 0 bases and 2 bases respectively, with 14 bases between them. This CDR3 contains 16 residues. CDR3: CASSVDFRGTNTEAFF. Here the CDR3 DNA reads TGTGCCAGCAGCGTAGACTTTCGGGGAACAAACACTGAAGCTTTCTTT.

The chain employs TRBV19 and TRBJ2-1; TRBD1 matches 9 bases. The V segment lost 4 bases and the J segment 5 bases; nucleotides outside the gene matches: 12. Germline CDR1 is LNHDA and CDR2 is SQIVND (reference sequence). The CDR3 is 17 residues long. CDR3 in amino acids: CASSKNPDRGLDNEQFF. The CDR3 DNA follows: TGTGCCAGTAGTAAGAACCCGGACAGGGGACTGGACAATGAGCAGTTCTTC.

This clonotype was observed a few times. The chain uses TRBV27 and TRBJ2-7; TRBD2 aligns across 8 bases. This CDR3 contains 13 residues. Germline values: CDR1 MNHEY, CDR2 SMNVEV (reference sequence). V gave up 3 bases and J gave up 4 bases; unmatched junction bases: 2. The CDR3 sequence: CASSLTSAYEQYF. CDR3 coding DNA: TGTGCCAGCAGTTTGACTAGCGCATACGAGCAGTACTTC.

This clonotype was seen a handful of times. The chain couples TRBV5-1 to TRBJ2-2, with 9 bases aligning to TRBD1. The CDR3 extends over 15 amino acids. Germline lookup yields CDR1 SGHRS and CDR2 YFSETQ. V shed 2 bases and J 3 bases; nucleotides not matched to a gene: 2. As DNA, the CDR3 is TGCGCCAGCAGCTTCGGGACAGGGCACACCGGGGAGCTGTTTTTT. Translating gives CASSFGTGHTGELFF.

This chain links TRBV12-3 or TRBV12-4 with TRBJ2-3; D not certain. CDR3 length equals 13 residues. Trimming left V 5 bases short and J 4 bases short, with 10 bases between. The CDR3 DNA reads TGTGCCAGCAGTCCCGGGCCTCCAGATACGCAGTATTTT. Amino acid sequence: CASSPGPPDTQYF.

The chain uses TRBV20-1 and TRBJ2-1, with D tentatively TRBD1 (6 bases). Germline V gene lookup returns CDR1 DFQATT and CDR2 SNEGSKA (reference sequence). The CDR3 runs to 15 residues. V lost 4 bases to trimming and J lost 0 bases, with 13 bases between them. CDR3 residues: CSAKPTGFSYNEQFF. The CDR3 DNA is TGCAGTGCTAAGCCCACAGGGTTCTCCTACAATGAGCAGTTCTTC.

There are many counts of this clonotype. The rearrangement uses TRBV12-3 or TRBV12-4 and TRBJ1-5, with D possibly TRBD1 on 6 matching bases. The CDR3 is made up of 16 amino acids. The V gene lost 1 base and the J gene lost 6 bases, with 16 bases spanning the gap. The CDR3: CASSLGLTGTGQPQHF. For the CDR3, the DNA is TGTGCCAGCAGTTTAGGGCTCACAGGGACCGGTCAGCCCCAGCATTTT.

This clonotype has only one observation. The chain joins TRBV10-3 to TRBJ2-2; D possibly matches TRBD1 or TRBD2 (5 bases each). V was pared by 6 bases and J by 2 bases, with 10 bases between. CDR3 length: 14 residues. Germline-derived CDR1 and CDR2 are ENHRY and SYGVKD. This CDR3 reads CAIRSGPNTGELFF. The CDR3 nucleotides are TGTGCCATCAGATCGGGGCCCAACACCGGGGAGCTGTTTTTT.

In this sample, this clonotype turned up many times. The rearrangement joins TRBV4-2 to TRBJ1-5; D not resolved. Trimming took off 4 bases at V and 0 bases at J, with 13 bases between the two ends. CDR1 is LGHNA, CDR2 YNFKEQ, per germline. This CDR3 has 16 residues. CDR3 residues: CASSPTWGDSNQPQHF. The CDR3 bases are TGTGCCAGCAGCCCGACATGGGGAGATAGCAATCAGCCCCAGCATTTT.

This clonotype was seen a few times. The chain has TRBV7-6 and TRBJ2-2, with 10 nucleotides matching TRBD1. J gave up 6 bases and V 1 base, and 8 bases lay outside the gene matches. The CDR3 loop spans 17 amino acids. CDR1 and CDR2 (germline): SGHVS, FNYEAQ. In DNA, the CDR3 is TGTGCCAGCAGCTTAGTTTCCGGGACAGGGGCTCCCGGGGAGCTGTTTTTT. Residues: CASSLVSGTGAPGELFF.